The next 14 T cell receptor beta chains were all read from a single sample in a study of shared T cell receptors in the human thymus. Clones were sequenced by immunoSEQ multiplex PCR, and TCRdb holds only the in-frame ones, with some missing. The sample consists of 500,000 to 750,000 clones, roughly 90% of them appearing once. These sequences were also reported in another study, on human thymus T cells.

Material for sequencing was thymocytes. These receptors originate from a boy in the first two years of life with a congenital heart defect.

This rearrangement joins TRBV28 to TRBJ2-7; the match to TRBD1 covers 8 bases. CDR1 and CDR2 from the germline V gene are MDHEN and SYDVKM. CDR3 length: 15 residues. The junction had 8 bases not matched to a gene; V was cut back by 4 bases and J by 3 bases. CDR3 coding DNA: TGTGCCAGCAGTTCCCCTCGACAGGGGCTCTACGAGCAGTACTTC. It encodes CASSSPRQGLYEQYF.

This chain links TRBV6-5 with TRBJ2-2; possibly TRBD1 for D (5 bases). Trimming shortened V by 6 bases and J by 4 bases, and 15 bases separated the two germline ends. The CDR3 contains 15 residues. The germline V gene encodes CDR1 MNHEY and CDR2 SVGAGI. CDR3 nucleotide sequence: TGTGCCAGCAGGGAAAGGGGCCGCAGCACCGGGGAGCTGTTTTTT. This sequence encodes CASRERGRSTGELFF.

J is TRBJ2-2 and V is TRBV7-9, with D unresolved. Germline V CDR1 and CDR2: SEHNR, FQNEAQ (reference sequence). This CDR3 region has 15 residues. The V and J ends lost 3 bases and 4 bases respectively, with 12 bases between them. CDR3: CASSFELRSTGELFF. CDR3 coding DNA: TGTGCCAGCAGCTTCGAGCTCCGTAGCACCGGGGAGCTGTTTTTT. Full variable domain (missing parts from reference TRBV7-9 and TRBJ2-2): DTGVSQNPRHKITKRGQNVTFRCDPISEHNRLYWYRQTLGQGPEFLTYFQNEAQLEKSRLLSDRFSAERPKGSFSTLEIQRTEQGDSAMYLCASSFELRSTGELFFGEGSRLTVL.

The V call is TRBV4-3, the J call TRBJ2-7; 10 bases are shared with TRBD2. This CDR3 is built from 18 residues. The junction had 8 bases not matched to a gene; V was cut back by 0 bases and J by 0 bases. Germline V lookup: CDR1 LGHNA, CDR2 YSLEER. Here the CDR3 reads CASSQDAPGTSDSYEQYF. In DNA form, the CDR3 reads TGCGCCAGCAGCCAAGACGCACCCGGGACTAGCGACTCCTACGAGCAGTACTTC.

This clone was counted a single time. The chain joins TRBV28 to TRBJ2-3; D may be TRBD2 (6 bases). Trimming shortened V by 4 bases and J by 5 bases, and 13 bases separated the two germline ends. CDR1 MDHEN and CDR2 SYDVKM come from the germline V gene. The CDR3 is 14 amino acids. DNA of the CDR3: TGTGCCAGCAGTTGGGGGGAGATCAGAGATACGCAGTATTTT. It yields the protein CASSWGEIRDTQYF.

This clone has just a few counts. The CDR3 nucleotides read TGTGCCAGCAGCTTACGAGGGTTGGATGAGCAGTTCTTC. Protein sequence: CASSLRGLDEQFF. The rearrangement uses TRBV5-5 and TRBJ2-1; D possibly corresponds to TRBD2 (5 bases). Germline assignment: CDR1 SGHKS and CDR2 YYEKEE (reference sequence). Trimming shortened V by 2 bases and J by 8 bases, and 11 bases separated the two germline ends. The CDR3 extends over 13 amino acids.

The chain is built from TRBV25-1 and TRBJ2-1; D perhaps matches TRBD2 (6 bases). Trimming left V 1 base short and J 7 bases short, with 23 bases between. In germline, CDR1 is MGHDK, CDR2 SYGVNS. The CDR3 covers 18 residues. CDR3 coding DNA: TGTGCCAGCAGTGAATTTCGATCGGGGGACTCGGGTTGGAATGAGCAGTTCTTC. Translating gives CASSEFRSGDSGWNEQFF.

V gene TRBV6-4 combines with J gene TRBJ2-1, with 7 positions matching TRBD1. Germline trimming cut 0 bases from V and 5 bases from J; bases unmatched to any gene: 7. Germline loops: CDR1 MRHNA, CDR2 SNTAGT. The CDR3 spans 16 residues. CDR3 nucleotide sequence: TGTGCCAGCAGTGACTCCCTGACAGGGACCCACAATGAGCAGTTCTTC. Protein product: CASSDSLTGTHNEQFF.

V and J are TRBV9 and TRBJ2-1; 12 nucleotides match TRBD1. The J segment lost 8 bases and the V segment lost 4 bases, leaving 7 bases of the junction unmatched. The germline V gene encodes CDR1 SGDLS and CDR2 YYNGEE. This CDR3 has 15 amino acids. The CDR3 bases are TGTGCCAGCAGCAACCGGGACAGGGGGCCCGATGAGCAGTTCTTC. Protein sequence: CASSNRDRGPDEQFF.

This rearrangement joins TRBV5-4 to TRBJ2-1; 7 bases are shared with TRBD2. Germline CDR1 reads SGHNT; CDR2 reads YYREEE (reference sequence). Trimming cost V 3 bases and J 3 bases; bases outside gene matches: 12. This CDR3 has 17 amino acids. The CDR3 sequence is CASSSLYAGTIYNEQFF. The CDR3 coding sequence is TGTGCCAGCAGCTCCTTGTATGCGGGGACTATCTACAATGAGCAGTTCTTC.

V usage is TRBV7-9 and J usage is TRBJ1-3, with 8 bases aligning to TRBD1. Germline trimming cut 4 bases from V and 4 bases from J; bases unmatched to any gene: 6. Germline V gene sequence: CDR1 SEHNR, CDR2 FQNEAQ (reference sequence). The CDR3 covers 15 residues. As DNA, the CDR3 is TGTGCCAGCAGCTCAAACAGGGGGGCAGGAAACACCATATATTTT. It is translated as CASSSNRGAGNTIYF. Together with reference TRBV7-9 and TRBJ1-3, the CDR3 gives the full variable domain: DTGVSQNPRHKITKRGQNVTFRCDPISEHNRLYWYRQTLGQGPEFLTYFQNEAQLEKSRLLSDRFSAERPKGSFSTLEIQRTEQGDSAMYLCASSSNRGAGNTIYFGEGSWLTVV.

As DNA, the CDR3 is TGTGCCAGCAGCACGACCAGGGGTGAAACTGAAGCTTTCTTT. This translates into CASSTTRGETEAFF. The chain has TRBV7-9 and TRBJ1-1; the D gene is possibly TRBD1 (6 bases). The CDR3 contains 14 residues. V was shortened by 5 bases and J by 5 bases, with 15 bases between the two germline ends. Germline V gives CDR1 SEHNR, CDR2 FQNEAQ (reference sequence).

The chain is built from TRBV10-1 and TRBJ1-2; 8 nucleotides line up with TRBD1. J was trimmed by 6 bases and V by 6 bases; bases with no gene match: 9. This CDR3 has 14 amino acids. The germline gives CDR1 WNHNN, CDR2 SYGVQD (reference sequence). The CDR3 DNA is TGCGCCAGCAGCGCGGACAGGGAAGAACATGGCTACACCTTC. Protein sequence: CASSADREEHGYTF.

The chain links TRBV5-1 to TRBJ2-3; 11 nucleotides align to TRBD2. CDR3 size: 18 residues. Trimming cost V 7 bases and J 0 bases; bases outside gene matches: 13. Germline V CDR1 and CDR2: SGHRS, YFSETQ. The CDR3 nucleotides read TGCGCCAGCGCCGGGAGGCTAGCGGGGGGCTCTAGCACAGATACGCAGTATTTT. Translation gives CASAGRLAGGSSTDTQYF.